This T cell receptor (beta chain) was found in a study of regulatory and conventional T cells in RAG deficiency. The assay was immunoSEQ multiplex PCR, and TCRdb's table has in-frame clones only and misses some. Of around 29,000 clones in the sample, approximately 96% are singletons; the top ten hold over 0.35%. Conventional CD4+ T cells were sorted from blood as CD25-low CD127-high cells. Overall study findings and caveats: Shannon entropy fell and Simpson indices rose in RAG-deficient patients.

In regard to this clone: What it recognizes is unknown.

These sequences were also reported in another study, on regulatory T cells. From that second work: Primers: 52 TRBV forward and 13 TRBJ reverse.

The sample consisted of CD25- CD4+ T cells sorted from blood. The clonotype comes from a human donor in good health.

The CDR3 DNA follows: TGTGCCACCAGCAGAGACACTAGCGGGGGGGAGACCCAGTACTTC. Amino acid sequence: CATSRDTSGGETQYF. J is TRBJ2-5 and V is TRBV15; 12 nucleotides match TRBD2. Germline V gives CDR1 LNHNV, CDR2 YYDKDF (reference sequence). This CDR3 comprises 15 residues. The V gene end was trimmed by 0 bases and the J gene end by 5 bases; junction bases not matched to a gene: 1.